These 28 T cell receptor beta chains were sequenced from one sample in a study of blood T cell repertoires in COVID-19. Repertoires were generated with immunoSEQ multiplex PCR, while TCRdb's copy carries only in-frame clones and drops some. The sample lists 230,000 or so clones, roughly 89% occurring once. Sequencing was carried out using peripheral blood. The receptors were gathered from an older woman with COVID-19, enrolled during active disease.

The rearrangement joins TRBV5-8 to TRBJ1-1; D not resolved. The V gene's germline CDR1 is SGHTS and CDR2 YDEGEE. V lost 0 bases to trimming and J lost 8 bases, with 11 bases between them. The CDR3 loop spans 13 amino acids. The CDR3 is CASSLGGVAEAFF. As DNA, the CDR3 is TGTGCCAGCAGCTTGGGGGGAGTCGCGGAAGCTTTCTTT.

The chain employs TRBV5-6 and TRBJ2-5, with TRBD1 matching 8 bases. Germline CDR1 SGHDT, CDR2 YYEEEE. The CDR3 extends over 14 amino acids. V was clipped by 2 bases and J by 2 bases; unmatched bases: 2. The CDR3 sequence: CASSFGTGQETQYF. The CDR3 DNA follows: TGTGCCAGCAGCTTCGGGACAGGACAAGAGACCCAGTACTTC.

The chain employs TRBV7-9 and TRBJ1-1, with unresolved D. Germline V gene sequence: CDR1 SEHNR, CDR2 FQNEAQ (reference sequence). This CDR3 is 12 amino acids long. Trimming took off 3 bases at V and 3 bases at J, with 5 bases between the two ends. As DNA, the CDR3 is TGTGCCAGCAGCTTCGGGGACACTGAAGCTTTCTTT. The encoded protein is CASSFGDTEAFF. The entire variable domain, with the rest obtained from reference TRBV7-9 and TRBJ1-1, is as follows: DTGVSQNPRHKITKRGQNVTFRCDPISEHNRLYWYRQTLGQGPEFLTYFQNEAQLEKSRLLSDRFSAERPKGSFSTLEIQRTEQGDSAMYLCASSFGDTEAFFGQGTRLTVV.

The V and J genes are TRBV5-4 and TRBJ2-7; tentatively, D is TRBD2 (7 bases). The germline gives CDR1 SGHNT, CDR2 YYREEE (reference sequence). The CDR3 spans 14 residues. With 4 bases removed from V and 3 bases from J, the gap between germline ends came to 14 bases. For the CDR3, the DNA is TGTGCCAGCAGCCGGGGAGGGGGAGTCTACGAGCAGTACTTC. This gives the protein CASSRGGGVYEQYF.

This chain connects TRBV19 to TRBJ1-2; no firm D call. CDR3 length: 14 amino acids. Deletions cut 5 bases from V and 6 bases from J, with 16 bases between. From germline, CDR1 is LNHDA and CDR2 SQIVND (reference sequence). CDR3 in DNA: TGTGCCAGTAGTTCCGACATCCGACTAAATGGCTACACCTTC. Translated: CASSSDIRLNGYTF.

The V and J genes are TRBV12-3 or TRBV12-4 and TRBJ1-2; no definite D call. Trimming took off 2 bases at V and 2 bases at J, with 6 bases between the two ends. CDR3 length: 13 residues. CDR3 sequence reads: CASSLKENYGYTF. The CDR3 nucleotides read TGTGCCAGCAGTTTAAAGGAGAACTATGGCTACACCTTC.

This chain uses TRBV6-4 with TRBJ2-1; possible D gene TRBD1, 6 bases. V gave up 6 bases and J gave up 2 bases, with 14 bases separating them. This CDR3 has 15 residues. Germline CDR1 MRHNA, CDR2 SNTAGT. CDR3 sequence: CASSGQPSTYNEQFF. The CDR3, as DNA: TGTGCCAGCAGCGGACAGCCATCGACCTACAATGAGCAGTTCTTC.

This chain joins TRBV7-6 and TRBJ1-3; 8 bases align to TRBD1. The germline CDR1 and CDR2 sequences are SGHVS and FNYEAQ. The CDR3 consists of 16 residues. With V trimmed by 5 bases and J by 4 bases, 10 bases remained unmatched. CDR3 in amino acids: CASSQWTGSRGNTIYF. In DNA, the CDR3 is TGTGCCAGCAGCCAATGGACAGGGAGTAGGGGAAACACCATATATTTT.

The genes are TRBV18 and TRBJ2-1; possible D gene TRBD1, 6 bases. The CDR3 has 15 residues. Germline V lookup: CDR1 KGHSH, CDR2 LQKENI. Trimming stripped 6 bases from V and 2 bases from J, with 14 bases between. CDR3 loop: CASSPPRGTYNEQFF. The CDR3 nucleotides read TGTGCCAGCTCCCCTCCCAGGGGTACCTACAATGAGCAGTTCTTC.

J is TRBJ2-3 and V is TRBV7-6, with 8 bases fitting TRBD1. V lost 2 bases, J lost 0 bases, and 7 bases stayed unmatched. CDR3 size: 17 residues. CDR1 and CDR2 from the germline V gene are SGHVS and FNYEAQ. The CDR3 nucleotides read TGTGCCAGCAGCTTATCTGGGACAGGTACTAGCACAGATACGCAGTATTTT. It encodes CASSLSGTGTSTDTQYF.

V usage is TRBV19 and J usage is TRBJ2-5; no clear D gene. The ends were cut back, 5 bases at V and 4 bases at J, with 8 bases in the middle. Germline CDR1 reads LNHDA; CDR2 reads SQIVND (reference sequence). The CDR3 length is 12 residues. The chain's CDR3 is CASSDRGETQYF. In nucleotides, the CDR3 is TGTGCCAGTAGTGATCGAGGAGAGACCCAGTACTTC.

This clone was counted once. Within the sample, other DNA sequences also encode this same CDR3. This chain connects TRBV6-5 to TRBJ1-2, with TRBD1 identical over 7 bases. Germline loops: CDR1 MNHEY, CDR2 SVGAGI. The V segment lost 4 bases and the J segment 3 bases; nucleotides outside the gene matches: 2. The CDR3 has 13 amino acids. For the CDR3, the DNA is TGTGCCAGCAGTTTAACAGGGGACTATGGCTACACCTTC. Protein sequence: CASSLTGDYGYTF.

The gene calls are TRBV4-1 and TRBJ2-2, with a tentative D call TRBD1 (6 bases). Trimming took 4 bases from V and 0 from J, leaving 12 bases between them. CDR1 MGHRA and CDR2 YSYEKL come from the germline V gene. The CDR3 runs 16 residues. The CDR3 sequence: CASSRQAGTNTGELFF. The CDR3, as DNA: TGCGCCAGCAGCCGACAGGCAGGGACGAACACCGGGGAGCTGTTTTTT.

The CDR3 loop reads CASSERGPGSGNTIYF. CDR3 in DNA: TGTGCCAGCAGTGAACGGGGTCCTGGCTCTGGAAACACCATATATTTT. This chain links TRBV6-1 with TRBJ1-3, with D unresolved. V lost 2 bases, J lost 0 bases, and 11 bases lay in between. CDR3 length: 16 amino acids. Germline CDR1 is MNHNS and CDR2 is SASEGT.

The chain links TRBV25-1 to TRBJ1-3, with 9 bases lining up with TRBD1. With 2 bases clipped from V and 4 bases from J, the junction kept 3 bases outside the gene matches. The germline V gene has CDR1 MGHDK and CDR2 SYGVNS. CDR3 length: 15 residues. The CDR3 region has the DNA TGTGCCAGCAGTGAAGGGACAGGGCCCGGAAACACCATATATTTT. Protein sequence: CASSEGTGPGNTIYF.

The chain has TRBV7-3 and TRBJ2-2; the D gene is possibly TRBD1 (6 bases). Germline assignment: CDR1 SGHTA and CDR2 FQGTGA. The CDR3 has 15 amino acids. Between the trimmed V and J ends, which lost 5 bases and 1 base, there was a span of 11 bases. Written as DNA, the CDR3 is TGTGCCAGCAGCCGGACGACAGGGAACACCGGGGAGCTGTTTTTT. This encodes CASSRTTGNTGELFF.

This clone was observed a handful of times. The J gene is TRBJ1-3, the V gene TRBV4-1; D is unresolved. This CDR3 is 14 amino acids long. Germline V lookup: CDR1 MGHRA, CDR2 YSYEKL. The V end lost 1 base, the J end lost 0 bases, and 4 bases lay between the germline ends. In nucleotides, the CDR3 is TGCGCCAGCAGCCAAGTCTACTCTGGAAACACCATATATTTT. Its protein is CASSQVYSGNTIYF.

V usage is TRBV4-2 and J usage is TRBJ1-4; D is unclear. Germline CDR1 LGHNA, CDR2 YNFKEQ. This CDR3 has 15 residues. V was cut by 1 base and J by 5 bases, with 11 bases left in between. This chain's CDR3 is CASSQVAGKNEKLFF. The CDR3 nucleotides are TGTGCCAGCAGCCAAGTGGCAGGCAAAAATGAAAAACTGTTTTTT.

The chain links TRBV6-6 to TRBJ2-7, with TRBD2 matching over 8 bases. The CDR3 contains 15 residues. Germline CDR1 is MNHNY and CDR2 is SVGAGI (reference sequence). V was pared by 6 bases and J by 3 bases, with 10 bases of the junction left unmatched. The CDR3 region has the DNA TGTGCCAGCAGGCTAGCGGGCCCGCCGGTCTACGAGCAGTACTTC. This sequence encodes CASRLAGPPVYEQYF.

V is TRBV12-3 or TRBV12-4 and J is TRBJ1-1; a weak D match, TRBD1 (5 bases). The CDR3 sequence is 12 residues long. Trimming stripped 4 bases from V and 9 bases from J, with 12 bases between. For the CDR3, the DNA is TGTGCCAGCAGTTGGGTGGGGGGTAAAGCTTTCTTT. As protein: CASSWVGGKAFF.

V usage is TRBV10-3 and J usage is TRBJ2-2, with 9 bases aligning to TRBD1. The V gene end was trimmed by 4 bases and the J gene end by 4 bases; junction bases not matched to a gene: 13. The CDR3 covers 18 residues. The V gene's germline CDR1 is ENHRY and CDR2 SYGVKD. The CDR3 loop reads CAISGGEPGQGPTGELFF. CDR3 nucleotides: TGTGCCATCAGTGGGGGAGAGCCGGGACAGGGACCCACCGGGGAGCTGTTTTTT.

The genes are TRBV2 and TRBJ2-5; D remains ambiguous. CDR3 length equals 11 residues. The germline V and J ends were trimmed by 4 bases and 3 bases, with 3 bases remaining between them. Germline V gives CDR1 SNHLY, CDR2 FYNNEI. CDR3 coding DNA: TGTGCCAGCAGTGGAGAAGAGACCCAGTACTTC. Its protein product is CASSGEETQYF.

This chain joins TRBV4-3 and TRBJ2-2; no clear D. Germline values: CDR1 LGHNA, CDR2 YSLEER. The CDR3 loop spans 13 amino acids. V was pared by 1 base and J by 8 bases, with 8 bases between. The CDR3: CASSQVSEGELFF. CDR3 DNA sequence: TGCGCCAGCAGCCAAGTTTCCGAGGGGGAGCTGTTTTTT.

Only one count was recorded for this clone. The V call is TRBV7-2, the J call TRBJ2-3, with a weak D call TRBD2 (7 bases). In germline, CDR1 is SGHTA, CDR2 FQGNSA. V lost 5 bases and J lost 5, with 14 bases in between. The CDR3 length is 14 residues. The DNA of the CDR3 is TGTGCCAGCAGCCAAGGGGGGGGAGAAGATACGCAGTATTTT. This codes for CASSQGGGEDTQYF.

This rearrangement joins TRBV19 to TRBJ1-2; 8 bases align to TRBD1. This CDR3 region has 15 residues. Germline lookup yields CDR1 LNHDA and CDR2 SQIVND (reference sequence). Trimming cost V 3 bases and J 7 bases; bases outside gene matches: 10. Written as DNA, the CDR3 is TGTGCCAGTAGTATGGGCAGGGGGCAGGAGCGTGGCTACACCTTC. As protein: CASSMGRGQERGYTF.

This clone was seen a single time. The chain uses TRBV15 and TRBJ2-2; D unclear. The length of the CDR3 is 16 residues. V was shortened by 0 bases and J by 1 base, with 9 bases between the two germline ends. Germline V gene lookup returns CDR1 LNHNV and CDR2 YYDKDF (reference sequence). The CDR3 nucleotides read TGTGCCACCAGCAGAGAGAGCTCCGGGAACACCGGGGAGCTGTTTTTT. This codes for CATSRESSGNTGELFF.

This chain connects TRBV7-8 to TRBJ2-1; D is possibly TRBD1 (6 bases). Looked up from germline, CDR1 is SGHVS and CDR2 is FQNEAQ. Between the trimmed V and J ends, which lost 1 base and 3 bases, there was a span of 16 bases. The CDR3 is made up of 17 amino acids. The CDR3 loop is CASSLVINRVGYNEQFF. CDR3 sequence (DNA): TGTGCCAGCAGCTTAGTGATCAACAGGGTAGGCTACAATGAGCAGTTCTTC. The variable domain in full, with the rest retrieved from reference TRBV7-8 and TRBJ2-1, is GAGVSQSPRYKVAKRGQDVALRCDPISGHVSLFWYQQALGQGPEFLTYFQNEAQLDKSGLPSDRFFAERPEGSVSTLKIQRTQQEDSAVYLCASSLVINRVGYNEQFFGPGTRLTVL.

This clone has a single count. This chain uses TRBV7-8 with TRBJ1-5, with 7 positions matching TRBD1. Germline V gene sequence: CDR1 SGHVS, CDR2 FQNEAQ. The J segment lost 4 bases and the V segment lost 4 bases, leaving 7 bases of the junction unmatched. This CDR3 is 15 amino acids long. CDR3 protein: CASSSAGTENQPQHF. In DNA form, the CDR3 reads TGTGCCAGCAGCTCAGCCGGGACAGAAAATCAGCCCCAGCATTTT.